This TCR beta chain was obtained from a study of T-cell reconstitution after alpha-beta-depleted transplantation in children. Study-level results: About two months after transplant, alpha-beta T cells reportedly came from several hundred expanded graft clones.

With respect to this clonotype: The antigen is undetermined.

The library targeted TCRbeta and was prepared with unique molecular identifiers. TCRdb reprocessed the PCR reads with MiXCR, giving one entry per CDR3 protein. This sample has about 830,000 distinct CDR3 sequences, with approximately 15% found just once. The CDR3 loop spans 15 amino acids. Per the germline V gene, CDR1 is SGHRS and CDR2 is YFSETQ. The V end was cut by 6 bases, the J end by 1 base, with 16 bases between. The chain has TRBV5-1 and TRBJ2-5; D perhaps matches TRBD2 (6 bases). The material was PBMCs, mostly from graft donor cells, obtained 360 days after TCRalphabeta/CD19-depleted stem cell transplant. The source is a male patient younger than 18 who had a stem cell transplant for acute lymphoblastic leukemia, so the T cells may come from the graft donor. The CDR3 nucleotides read TGCGCCAGCAACTCGGGGGTGCTGTTCCAAGAGACCCAGTACTTC. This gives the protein CASNSGVLFQETQYF.